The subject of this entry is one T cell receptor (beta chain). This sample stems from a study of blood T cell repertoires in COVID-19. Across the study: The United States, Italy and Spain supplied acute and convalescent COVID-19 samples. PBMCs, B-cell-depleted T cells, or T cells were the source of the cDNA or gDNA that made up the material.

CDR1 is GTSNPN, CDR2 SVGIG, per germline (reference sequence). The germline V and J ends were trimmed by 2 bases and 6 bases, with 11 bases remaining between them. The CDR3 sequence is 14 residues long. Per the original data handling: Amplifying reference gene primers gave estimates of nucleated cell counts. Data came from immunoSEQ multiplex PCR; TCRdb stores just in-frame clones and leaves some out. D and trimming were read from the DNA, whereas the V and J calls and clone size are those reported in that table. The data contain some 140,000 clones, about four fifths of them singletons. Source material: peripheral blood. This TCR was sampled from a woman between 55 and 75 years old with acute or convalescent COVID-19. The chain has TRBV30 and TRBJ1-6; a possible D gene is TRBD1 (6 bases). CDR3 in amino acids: CAWSSTGFNSPLHF. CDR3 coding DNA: TGTGCCTGGAGTTCTACAGGGTTTAATTCACCCCTCCACTTT. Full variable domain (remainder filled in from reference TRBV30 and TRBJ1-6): SQTIHQWPATLVQPVGSPLSLECTVEGTSNPNLYWYRQAAGRGLQLLFYSVGIGQISSEVPQNLSASRPQDRQFILSSKKLLLSDSGFYLCAWSSTGFNSPLHFGNGTRLTVT.